This T cell receptor (beta chain) was identified in a study of shared clonotypes between healthy human individuals. 150 to 250 ng DNA, tens of thousands of T cell genomes, went into each sorted-subset replicate PCR. Using immunoSEQ multiplex PCR, the repertoire was profiled, and TCRdb retains in-frame clones only, with some absent. The table records under 2.5 million clones, roughly 90% of them present only once. Points from the study as a whole: Though the depth was large, rarefaction showed that sorted-subset sequencing was incomplete.

Germline CDR1 reads SEHNR; CDR2 reads FQNEAQ (reference sequence). The CDR3 extends over 16 amino acids. V was trimmed by 7 bases and J by 2 bases, leaving 15 bases between them. About this clone itself: Its matching antigen is unknown.

The clonotype was recovered from a man aged 18-30 years in good health. Some clones in this sample may be carry-over from other donors' samples. This chain joins TRBV7-9 and TRBJ2-6; D unclear. What was sequenced was naive CD4+ T cells from PBMCs. The subset: CD45RA+ positively selected. In DNA form, the CDR3 reads TGTGCCAGCACCTCAATGGTAATTCCTGGGGCCAACGTCCTGACTTTC. Translating gives CASTSMVIPGANVLTF.